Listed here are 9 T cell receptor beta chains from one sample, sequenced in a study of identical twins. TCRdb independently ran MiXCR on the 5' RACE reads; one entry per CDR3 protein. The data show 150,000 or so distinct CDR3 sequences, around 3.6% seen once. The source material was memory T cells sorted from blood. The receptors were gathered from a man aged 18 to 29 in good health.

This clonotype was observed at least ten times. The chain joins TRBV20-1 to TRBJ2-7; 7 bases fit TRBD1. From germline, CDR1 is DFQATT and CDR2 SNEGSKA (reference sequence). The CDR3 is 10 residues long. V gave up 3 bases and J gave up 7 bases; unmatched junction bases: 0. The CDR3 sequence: CSASRGEQYF. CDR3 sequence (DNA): TGCAGTGCTAGCAGGGGGGAGCAGTACTTC.

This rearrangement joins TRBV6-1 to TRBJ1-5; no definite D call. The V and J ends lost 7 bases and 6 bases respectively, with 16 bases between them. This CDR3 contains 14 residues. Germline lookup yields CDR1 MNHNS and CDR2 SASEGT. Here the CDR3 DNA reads TGTGCCAGCATACCCTCCAACGTCGGTCAGCCCCAGCATTTT. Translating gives CASIPSNVGQPQHF.

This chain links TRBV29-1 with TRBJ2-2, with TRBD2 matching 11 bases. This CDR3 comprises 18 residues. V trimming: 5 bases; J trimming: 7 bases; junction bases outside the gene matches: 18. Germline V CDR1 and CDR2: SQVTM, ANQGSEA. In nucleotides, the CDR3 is TGCAGCGTTTCGTACCGGGTTCAACTAGCGGGAGATCACGGGGAGCTGTTTTTT. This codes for CSVSYRVQLAGDHGELFF.

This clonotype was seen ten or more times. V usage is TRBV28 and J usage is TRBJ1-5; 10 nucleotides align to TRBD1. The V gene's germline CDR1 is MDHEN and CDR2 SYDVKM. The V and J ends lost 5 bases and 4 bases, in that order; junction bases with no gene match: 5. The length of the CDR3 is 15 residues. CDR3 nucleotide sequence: TGTGCCAGCAGTGAGGACAGGGGGGATAATCAGCCCCAGCATTTT. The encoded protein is CASSEDRGDNQPQHF.

The CDR3, as DNA: TGTGCCAGCAGCGTAATTAGCGGGAGTAACACCGGGGAGCTGTTTTTT. It translates to CASSVISGSNTGELFF. J is TRBJ2-2 and V is TRBV9; 9 bases fit TRBD2. The CDR3 totals 16 residues. V shed 1 base, J shed 2 bases, and the junction held 3 bases outside the gene matches. The germline V gene has CDR1 SGDLS and CDR2 YYNGEE.

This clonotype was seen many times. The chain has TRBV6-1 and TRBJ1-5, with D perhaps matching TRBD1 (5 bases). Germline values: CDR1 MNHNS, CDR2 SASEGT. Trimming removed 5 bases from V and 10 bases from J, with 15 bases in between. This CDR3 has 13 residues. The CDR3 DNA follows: TGTGCCAGCAGTCGCGGCCGGGGGGAACCCCAGCATTTT. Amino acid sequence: CASSRGRGEPQHF.

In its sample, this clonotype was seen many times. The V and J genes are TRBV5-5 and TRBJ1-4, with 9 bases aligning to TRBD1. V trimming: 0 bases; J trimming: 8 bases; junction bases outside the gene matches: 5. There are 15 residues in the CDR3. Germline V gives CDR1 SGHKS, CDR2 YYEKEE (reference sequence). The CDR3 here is CASSLEWTGVEKLFF. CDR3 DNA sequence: TGTGCCAGCAGCTTGGAGTGGACAGGGGTCGAAAAACTGTTTTTT.

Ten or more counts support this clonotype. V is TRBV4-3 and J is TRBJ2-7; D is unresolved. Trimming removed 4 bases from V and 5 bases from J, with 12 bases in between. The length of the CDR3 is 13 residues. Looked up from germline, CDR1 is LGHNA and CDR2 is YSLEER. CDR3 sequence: CASSLEVRNEQYF. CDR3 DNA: TGCGCCAGCAGCCTAGAGGTTAGGAACGAGCAGTACTTC.

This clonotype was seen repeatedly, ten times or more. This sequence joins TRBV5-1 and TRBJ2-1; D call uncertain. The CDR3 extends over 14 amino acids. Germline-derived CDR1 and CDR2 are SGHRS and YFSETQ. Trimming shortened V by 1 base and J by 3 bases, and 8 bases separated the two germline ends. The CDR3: CASSLSGGYNEQFF. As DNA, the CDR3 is TGCGCCAGCAGCTTGAGTGGCGGCTACAATGAGCAGTTCTTC.